This T cell receptor beta chain was identified during a study of blood T cell repertoires in COVID-19. Study at large: Samples of COVID-19 (acute and convalescent) were obtained from the United States, Italy and Spain. From T cells, B-cell-depleted T cells, or PBMCs came the material, which was cDNA or gDNA.

Germline V gene lookup returns CDR1 MDHEN and CDR2 SYDVKM. CDR3 length: 15 residues. Trimming removed 3 bases from V and 4 bases from J; junction bases left unmatched: 3. The authors' processing: The assay estimated nucleated cells by amplifying reference gene primers. Sequencing used immunoSEQ multiplex PCR; TCRdb keeps in-frame clones, though not all of them. The V and J calls and clone size come from that table; D and trimming were worked out from the DNA. Among roughly 290,000 clones, roughly 90% were seen once, and the ten largest hold around an eighth. The chain employs TRBV28 and TRBJ1-5; 10 nucleotides agree with TRBD1. The sample consisted of peripheral blood. The clonotype was recovered from a woman aged 60-75 years with acute or convalescent COVID-19. This chain's CDR3 is CASSFPGQGNQPQHF. The CDR3 DNA is TGTGCCAGCAGTTTTCCGGGACAGGGGAATCAGCCCCAGCATTTT.